The 27 T cell receptor beta chains presented below share a single source sample, sequenced in a study of T cell changes during pregnancy in multiple sclerosis. The repertoire was sequenced with immunoSEQ multiplex PCR; TCRdb's copy has only in-frame clones and lacks some. There are approximately 30,000 clones in the sample; roughly nine tenths occur only once, and 8% lies in the top ten. The specimen comprised CD8+ T cells from peripheral blood mononuclear cells, sampled before pregnancy. All receptors come from a female donor with multiple sclerosis, enrolled in a pregnancy study.

The rearrangement uses TRBV29-1 and TRBJ1-5; 8 nucleotides line up with TRBD1. V shed 5 bases, J shed 3 bases, and the junction held 3 bases outside the gene matches. This CDR3 is 13 amino acids long. Germline V lookup: CDR1 SQVTM, CDR2 ANQGSEA. CDR3 amino acids: CSVRDRNNQPQHF. The DNA of the CDR3 is TGCAGCGTTCGGGACAGGAACAATCAGCCCCAGCATTTT.

CDR3 coding DNA: TGTGCCAGCAGCTTCGGGAGCGGGGGTTTCGAGTTGTTCTTC. Its protein is CASSFGSGGFELFF. The chain has TRBV5-4 and TRBJ2-1, with TRBD2 identical over 8 bases. With V trimmed by 2 bases and J by 15 bases, 13 bases remained unmatched. Per germline, CDR1 SGHNT and CDR2 YYREEE (reference sequence). The CDR3 length is 14 residues.

The V call is TRBV19, the J call TRBJ2-7; 10 bases align to TRBD2. This CDR3 is 15 amino acids long. The V gene's germline CDR1 is LNHDA and CDR2 SQIVND (reference sequence). V lost 6 bases and J lost 1; bases outside the gene matches: 6. CDR3 amino acids: CASSPGLASSYEQYF. The CDR3 nucleotides read TGTGCCAGTAGCCCGGGACTAGCGTCGTCCTACGAGCAGTACTTC.

The rearrangement uses TRBV5-4 and TRBJ1-2; TRBD1 matches 7 bases. This CDR3 region has 14 residues. V was clipped by 4 bases and J by 6 bases; unmatched bases: 9. Germline CDR1 is SGHNT and CDR2 is YYREEE (reference sequence). CDR3 nucleotide sequence: TGTGCCAGCAGCGATGCCGGGACAGACGATGGCTACACCTTC. This codes for CASSDAGTDDGYTF.

The chain has TRBV4-1 and TRBJ2-7, with 7 bases aligning to TRBD1. CDR1 and CDR2 (germline): MGHRA, YSYEKL. Losses at the gene ends were 4 bases for V and 2 bases for J; bases not matched to a gene: 8. The CDR3 totals 15 residues. The CDR3 coding sequence is TGCGCCAGCAGCCTTTTCGGACAGGAGACCTACGAGCAGTACTTC. Translating it yields CASSLFGQETYEQYF.

The CDR3 region is CASGGMRQFF. The CDR3 region has the DNA TGTGCCTCCGGAGGGATGCGGCAGTTCTTC. The J gene is TRBJ2-1, the V gene TRBV27; tentatively, D is TRBD2 (6 bases). The CDR3 sequence is 10 residues long. Trimming shortened V by 11 bases and J by 12 bases, and 14 bases separated the two germline ends. CDR1 and CDR2 from the germline V gene are MNHEY and SMNVEV (reference sequence).

This chain links TRBV4-2 with TRBJ1-3; D uncertain. The germline V gene has CDR1 LGHNA and CDR2 YNFKEQ. V lost 0 bases to trimming and J lost 4 bases, with 4 bases between them. This CDR3 region has 13 residues. The CDR3 sequence is CASSQDQGNTIYF. CDR3 sequence (DNA): TGTGCCAGCAGCCAAGATCAGGGAAACACCATATATTTT.

The V and J genes are TRBV7-3 and TRBJ2-3, with a weak D call TRBD2 (7 bases). Germline CDR1 and CDR2: SGHTA and FQGTGA. The CDR3 has 14 residues. The V and J ends lost 2 bases and 2 bases respectively, with 8 bases between them. CDR3 DNA sequence: TGTGCCAGCAGCTTAGCGGGGGCCACAGATACGCAGTATTTT. Its translation is CASSLAGATDTQYF.

This sequence joins TRBV19 and TRBJ1-2, with D possibly matching TRBD1 (6 bases). CDR3 size: 14 residues. V dropped 5 bases and J dropped 0 bases, with 10 bases sitting between them. Germline-derived CDR1 and CDR2 are LNHDA and SQIVND (reference sequence). The CDR3 nucleotides read TGTGCCAGTAGTCCGGGACACCCTAACTATGGCTACACCTTC. This sequence encodes CASSPGHPNYGYTF.

The rearrangement joins TRBV10-1 to TRBJ2-7, with D possibly matching TRBD1 (5 bases). This CDR3 is built from 13 residues. CDR1 and CDR2 (germline): WNHNN, SYGVQD (reference sequence). The germline V and J ends were trimmed by 3 bases and 5 bases, with 11 bases remaining between them. This chain's CDR3 is CASSDRDSDEQYF. CDR3 in DNA: TGCGCCAGCAGTGACAGGGATTCTGACGAGCAGTACTTC.

The V gene is TRBV12-5, the J gene TRBJ1-2, with D maybe TRBD1 (5 bases). The V end lost 1 base, the J end lost 0 bases, and 6 bases lay between the germline ends. The CDR3 runs 14 residues. Germline V gene lookup returns CDR1 LGHNT and CDR2 FRNRAP. DNA of the CDR3: TGTGCTAGTGGTTTGGCCAGGGCTAACTATGGCTACACCTTC. Translating gives CASGLARANYGYTF. The full variable domain, with the rest looked up from reference TRBV12-5 and TRBJ1-2, is DARVTQTPRHKVTEMGQEVTMRCQPILGHNTVFWYRQTMMQGLELLAYFRNRAPLDDSGMPKDRFSAEMPDATLATLKIQPSEPRDSAVYFCASGLARANYGYTFGSGTRLTVV.

The chain joins TRBV9 to TRBJ2-1, with D perhaps matching TRBD2 (5 bases). V lost 0 bases, J lost 1 base, and 8 bases lay in between. This CDR3 spans 15 amino acids. Germline V CDR1 and CDR2: SGDLS, YYNGEE. The CDR3 DNA follows: TGTGCCAGCAGCGTAGTAGGAGGATCCTACAATGAGCAGTTCTTC. This gives the protein CASSVVGGSYNEQFF.

This rearrangement joins TRBV19 to TRBJ1-4, with TRBD1 matching over 8 bases. The V segment lost 1 base and the J segment 7 bases; nucleotides outside the gene matches: 5. The CDR3 sequence is 15 residues long. CDR1 is LNHDA and CDR2 is SQIVND in the germline V gene (reference sequence). The CDR3 region has the DNA TGTGCCAGTAGTATAGGCGGGACAGGAGTTGAAAAACTGTTTTTT. It translates to CASSIGGTGVEKLFF.

A word on this clone: Other DNA sequences within the sample encode an identical CDR3. The chain links TRBV27 to TRBJ2-3; weak D call: TRBD1 (6 bases). The V gene lost 6 bases and the J gene lost 0 bases, with 10 bases spanning the gap. Germline CDR1 and CDR2: MNHEY and SMNVEV (reference sequence). The CDR3 extends over 14 amino acids. The chain's CDR3 is CASSLGASTDTQYF. Here the CDR3 DNA reads TGTGCCAGCAGCTTGGGGGCGAGCACAGATACGCAGTATTTT.

This chain connects TRBV30 to TRBJ2-7, with TRBD1 as a possible D gene (5 bases). CDR1 is GTSNPN and CDR2 is SVGIG in the germline V gene (reference sequence). V lost 3 bases and J 3 bases, leaving 12 bases between the germline ends. The CDR3 length is 13 residues. In DNA form, the CDR3 reads TGTGCCTGGAGGAAGGGGTCTAGCTACGAGCAGTACTTC. Protein: CAWRKGSSYEQYF. Full variable domain (remainder filled in from reference TRBV30 and TRBJ2-7): SQTIHQWPATLVQPVGSPLSLECTVEGTSNPNLYWYRQAAGRGLQLLFYSVGIGQISSEVPQNLSASRPQDRQFILSSKKLLLSDSGFYLCAWRKGSSYEQYFGPGTRLTVT.

The V and J genes are TRBV27 and TRBJ2-7, with 9 bases fitting TRBD1. The CDR3 totals 15 residues. Trimming took 4 bases from V and 1 from J; bases not matched to a gene: 5. CDR1 is MNHEY, CDR2 SMNVEV, per germline (reference sequence). DNA of the CDR3: TGTGCCAGCAGTTATTTAGGGACAGGGTCCTACGAGCAGTACTTC. It encodes CASSYLGTGSYEQYF.

Judged by abundance, this clone is medium-sized. The chain combines TRBV21-1 with TRBJ1-4. TRBV21-1 represents a pseudogene. This CDR3 is built from 15 residues. The CDR3 bases are TGTGCCAGCAGCAAGCGGGGGAGGGCTAATGAAAAACTGTTTTTT. Amino acid sequence: CASSKRGRANEKLFF.

This chain uses TRBV5-3 with TRBJ1-3; no clear D gene. Being an ORF, TRBV5-3 has a function that is uncertain. Trimming stripped 1 base from V and 2 bases from J, with 13 bases between. This CDR3 spans 16 amino acids. The DNA of the CDR3 is TGTGCCAGAAGCTTGAATTGCCCCCTAACTGGAAACACCATATATTTT. Translation: CARSLNCPLTGNTIYF.

This sequence joins TRBV27 and TRBJ2-4; no definite D call. From germline, CDR1 is MNHEY and CDR2 SMNVEV (reference sequence). The CDR3 sequence is 12 residues long. V lost 3 bases, J lost 9 bases, and 9 bases lay in between. The CDR3 loop is CASSFLGGIQYF. The CDR3, as DNA: TGTGCCAGCAGTTTTCTAGGCGGCATTCAGTACTTC.

The J gene is TRBJ1-2, the V gene TRBV10-1; TRBD1 matches 9 bases. Germline assignment: CDR1 WNHNN and CDR2 SYGVQD (reference sequence). V gave up 5 bases and J gave up 4 bases; unmatched junction bases: 2. The CDR3 spans 13 residues. CDR3 in DNA: TGCGCCAGCAGTCGGGACAGGGTCTATGGCTACACCTTC. It codes for CASSRDRVYGYTF.

The chain carries TRBV6-5 and TRBJ2-2, with D tentatively TRBD1 (6 bases). V lost 0 bases and J lost 1, with 9 bases in between. The germline CDR1 and CDR2 sequences are MNHEY and SVGAGI. The CDR3 length is 16 residues. CDR3 nucleotides: TGTGCCAGCAGTTACTCGGGCAGGGGGAACACCGGGGAGCTGTTTTTT. This gives the protein CASSYSGRGNTGELFF.

In DNA form, the CDR3 reads TGTGCCAGTAGTTCATCAGGTCCGGGCTACACCTTC. Translation gives CASSSSGPGYTF. This rearrangement joins TRBV19 to TRBJ1-2; D not resolved. CDR1 is LNHDA and CDR2 is SQIVND in the germline V gene (reference sequence). This CDR3 has 12 amino acids. The V and J ends lost 5 bases and 8 bases respectively, with 12 bases between them. Complete variable domain (other parts from reference TRBV19 and TRBJ1-2): DGGITQSPKYLFRKEGQNVTLSCEQNLNHDAMYWYRQDPGQGLRLIYYSQIVNDFQKGDIAEGYSVSREKKESFPLTVTSAQKNPTAFYLCASSSSGPGYTFGSGTRLTVV.

The chain recombines TRBV2 with TRBJ2-7; 9 bases agree with TRBD1. Per germline, CDR1 SNHLY and CDR2 FYNNEI. Unmatched junction bases numbered 3, after V lost 4 bases and J lost 5 bases. The CDR3 is 13 residues long. The CDR3 DNA reads as TGTGCCAGCAGTGGACAGGGGGTCCACGAGCAGTACTTC. Its protein is CASSGQGVHEQYF.

The chain links TRBV2 to TRBJ1-2; tentatively, D is TRBD1 (6 bases). Looked up from germline, CDR1 is SNHLY and CDR2 is FYNNEI. The CDR3 loop spans 15 amino acids. Trimming left V 2 bases short and J 4 bases short, with 14 bases between. CDR3 coding DNA: TGTGCCAGCAGTGAACCTGGCAGGGGCATCTATGGCTACACCTTC. Translating it yields CASSEPGRGIYGYTF. Full variable domain (outside the CDR3, taken from reference TRBV2 and TRBJ1-2): EPEVTQTPSHQVTQMGQEVILRCVPISNHLYFYWYRQILGQKVEFLVSFYNNEISEKSEIFDDQFSVERPDGSNFTLKIRSTKLEDSAMYFCASSEPGRGIYGYTFGSGTRLTVV.

By frequency in the sample, this clone is medium-sized. The same CDR3 is also encoded by other DNA sequences in this sample. V usage is TRBV12-5 and J usage is TRBJ1-5; D gene uncertain. Germline loops: CDR1 LGHNT, CDR2 FRNRAP. Between the trimmed V and J ends, which lost 2 bases and 4 bases, there was a span of 6 bases. This CDR3 comprises 13 residues. The CDR3 loop reads CASGLSYNQPQHF. CDR3 sequence (DNA): TGTGCTAGTGGTTTGTCGTATAATCAGCCCCAGCATTTT.

In nucleotides, the CDR3 is TGTGCCAGCAGCTGGGGGGGCAGGGTGGGCCCCGAGCAGTACTTC. It encodes CASSWGGRVGPEQYF. This chain uses TRBV7-8 with TRBJ2-7, with TRBD2 as a possible D gene (7 bases). CDR1 and CDR2 from the germline V gene are SGHVS and FQNEAQ. CDR3 length: 15 residues. The V gene lost 4 bases and the J gene lost 6 bases, with 19 bases spanning the gap.

To note about this clone: The germline gene is not matched at one end of the junction; a read error may be the cause. The chain uses TRBV7-7 and TRBJ2-1; 12 nucleotides agree with TRBD2. The germline V gene encodes CDR1 SSHAT and CDR2 FNYEAQ (reference sequence). CDR3 length equals 17 residues. The CDR3 DNA follows: TGTGCTAGCAGCCCAGCAGGACTAGCGGGGAGAAACAATGAGCAGTTCTTC. It specifies CASSPAGLAGRNNEQFF.